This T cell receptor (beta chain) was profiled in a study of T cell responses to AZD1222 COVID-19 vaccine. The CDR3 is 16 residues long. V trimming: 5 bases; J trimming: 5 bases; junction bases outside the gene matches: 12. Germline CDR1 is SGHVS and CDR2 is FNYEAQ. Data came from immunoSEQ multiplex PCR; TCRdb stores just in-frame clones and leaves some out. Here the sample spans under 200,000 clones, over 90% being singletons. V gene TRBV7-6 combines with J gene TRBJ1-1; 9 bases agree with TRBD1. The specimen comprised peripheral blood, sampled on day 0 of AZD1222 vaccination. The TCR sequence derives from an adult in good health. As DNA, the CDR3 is TGTGCCAGCAGCGCAGCCGGACAGGGGCGAACTACTGAAGCTTTCTTT. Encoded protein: CASSAAGQGRTTEAFF.